This note documents a single TCR beta chain sequence. As handled by the study authors: Using reference gene primer amplification, nucleated cell counts were estimated. Data came from immunoSEQ multiplex PCR; TCRdb stores just in-frame clones and leaves some out. From that table come the V and J calls and clone size; the DNA was used to work out D and trimming. The sample includes some 250,000 clones, about four fifths of them seen just once. The data were taken from a study of blood T cell repertoires in COVID-19. Across the whole study: Collection of acute and convalescent COVID-19 samples took place in the United States, Italy and Spain. T cells, B-cell-depleted T cells, or PBMCs supplied cDNA or gDNA.

The sample comprised peripheral blood. This clonotype was obtained from a young woman with acute or convalescent COVID-19.

The CDR3 protein is CASSPSGRTEQFF. Written as DNA, the CDR3 is TGCGCCAGCAGCCCAAGCGGGAGGACTGAGCAGTTCTTC. V usage is TRBV5-1 and J usage is TRBJ2-1, with 9 bases matching TRBD2. The CDR3 loop spans 13 amino acids. Germline CDR1 is SGHRS and CDR2 is YFSETQ. J lost 9 bases, V lost 4 bases, and 5 bases had no gene match. Full variable domain (missing parts from reference TRBV5-1 and TRBJ2-1): KAGVTQTPRYLIKTRGQQVTLSCSPISGHRSVSWYQQTPGQGLQFLFEYFSETQRNKGNFPGRFSGRQFSNSRSEMNVSTLELGDSALYLCASSPSGRTEQFFGPGTRLTVL.